This entry is about one T cell receptor beta chain. Its antigen remains unknown. This sample is drawn from a study of a mutant IDH1 vaccine in newly diagnosed glioma. Study context: Vaccines were first given 4-6 weeks after radiotherapy alone, or with temozolomide cycles. Patients' prior therapy spanned radiotherapy, temozolomide, or both; most underwent both.

The CDR3 is 15 amino acids. Germline V lookup: CDR1 LNHDA, CDR2 SQIVND (reference sequence). Deletions cut 9 bases from V and 3 bases from J, with 17 bases between. Study-level points and caveats: Patients mounted vaccine-induced immune responses in 93.3% of cases. Alterations occurring in top peripheral T cell clonotypes seemed unrelated to pseudoprogression.

The protocol was immunoSEQ multiplex PCR, while the TCRdb copy is restricted to in-frame clones and leaves out a portion. The data show some 40,000 clones, 75% seen once. Time point noted: week 47, end of study. Every single dose of the vaccine, 300 ug of mutant IDH1 20-mer peptide, came with topical imiquimod. Material: PBMCs, obtained from a glioma patient whose treatment included an IDH1 peptide vaccine. The TCR originated in a man aged 40-55 years with glioma. The gene calls are TRBV19 and TRBJ2-2, with D possibly being TRBD2 (5 bases). The CDR3, as DNA: TGTGCCAGCACGGGCGGTGCAGCGGACACCGGGGAGCTGTTTTTT. It specifies CASTGGAADTGELFF.